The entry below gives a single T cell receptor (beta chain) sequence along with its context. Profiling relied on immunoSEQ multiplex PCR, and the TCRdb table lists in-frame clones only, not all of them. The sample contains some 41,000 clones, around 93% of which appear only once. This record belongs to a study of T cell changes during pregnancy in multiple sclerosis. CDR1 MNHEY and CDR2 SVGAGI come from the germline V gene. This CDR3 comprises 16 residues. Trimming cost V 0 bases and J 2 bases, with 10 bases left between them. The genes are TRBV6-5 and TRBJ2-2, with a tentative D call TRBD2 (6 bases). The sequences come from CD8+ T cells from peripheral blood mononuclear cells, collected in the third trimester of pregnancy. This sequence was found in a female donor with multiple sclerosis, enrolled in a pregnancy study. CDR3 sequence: CASSYSWGVNTGELFF. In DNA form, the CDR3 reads TGTGCCAGCAGTTACTCTTGGGGGGTCAACACCGGGGAGCTGTTTTTT.